The 32 T cell receptor beta chains below come from one sample, sequenced in a study of Graves' ophthalmopathy and Graves' hyperthyroidism. CDR3 regions of TCR beta were amplified from RNA transcripts. HTBI primers served in a first-round RT-PCR, which a second-round multiplex PCR followed. MiXCR, run by TCRdb on the multiplex PCR reads, gives a single entry per CDR3 protein. Of hundreds of thousands of distinct CDR3 sequences in the sample, 15% to 17% were seen once. The sample taken for sequencing was peripheral blood. The receptors shown here come from a young woman with stable Graves' hyperthyroidism.

This chain joins TRBV13 and TRBJ1-5; D possibly corresponds to TRBD1 (5 bases). CDR1 PRHDT and CDR2 FYEKMQ come from the germline V gene (reference sequence). V was shortened by 3 bases and J by 2 bases, with 11 bases between the two germline ends. The CDR3 covers 15 residues. As DNA, the CDR3 is TGTGCCAGCAGCTTTGGGGGGAGAGGCAATCAGCCCCAGCATTTT. As protein: CASSFGGRGNQPQHF.

At least ten counts were recorded for this clonotype. The CDR3 spells CASSLPDRGDYGYTF. As DNA, the CDR3 is TGTGCCAGCAGTTTACCCGACAGGGGCGACTATGGCTACACCTTC. This chain uses TRBV12-3 or TRBV12-4 with TRBJ1-2, with 8 bases aligning to TRBD1. V gave up 2 bases and J gave up 3 bases; unmatched junction bases: 5. This CDR3 spans 15 amino acids.

V and J are TRBV6-2 or TRBV6-3 and TRBJ2-2; D unresolved. With 6 bases removed from V and 5 bases from J, the gap between germline ends came to 22 bases. Germline CDR1 MNHEY, CDR2 SVGEGT. This CDR3 spans 17 amino acids. CDR3 residues: CASRTTSTTALTGELFF. The CDR3 coding sequence is TGTGCCAGCAGAACAACTTCAACGACGGCATTAACCGGGGAGCTGTTTTTT.

This clonotype came up many times. CDR3 nucleotide sequence: TGTGCCAGCAGCTTAGGGGGGGGCACTGGAGGGCTCAGTAGCAATCAGCCCCAGCATTTT. This codes for CASSLGGGTGGLSSNQPQHF. The chain recombines TRBV7-2 with TRBJ1-5, with D possibly TRBD1 on 6 matching bases. This CDR3 has 20 residues. The germline V gene has CDR1 SGHTA and CDR2 FQGNSA. With 1 base removed from V and 0 bases from J, the gap between germline ends came to 22 bases.

This clonotype showed up many times. The CDR3 loop reads CASMVGPNSPLHF. DNA for the CDR3: TGTGCCAGCATGGTAGGGCCTAATTCACCCCTCCACTTT. The chain is built from TRBV2 and TRBJ1-6; no clear D. From germline, CDR1 is SNHLY and CDR2 FYNNEI. This CDR3 spans 13 amino acids. The V end was cut by 7 bases, the J end by 6 bases, with 10 bases between.

This clonotype has ten or more counts. This rearrangement joins TRBV7-2 to TRBJ2-5, with 8 bases that match TRBD1. The CDR3 runs 15 residues. CDR1 is SGHTA and CDR2 is FQGNSA in the germline V gene. The ends lost 1 base at V and 5 bases at J; junction bases unmatched: 6. CDR3 loop: CASSLEPTGEETQYF. The CDR3 DNA follows: TGTGCCAGCAGCTTAGAGCCGACAGGGGAGGAGACCCAGTACTTC.

This clonotype was seen ten or more times. The genes are TRBV3-1 and TRBJ1-1, with a weak D call TRBD1 (6 bases). Trimming took 10 bases from V and 5 from J, leaving 17 bases between them. CDR3 length: 13 amino acids. Germline V gives CDR1 LGHDT, CDR2 YNNKEL (reference sequence). The CDR3 reads CAISGHPGTEAFF. The CDR3 bases are TGTGCCATATCGGGACACCCTGGGACTGAAGCTTTCTTT.

This clonotype was observed a handful of times. The chain has TRBV7-9 and TRBJ2-7; the match to TRBD2 covers 8 bases. With 7 bases clipped from V and 0 bases from J, the junction kept 11 bases outside the gene matches. The CDR3 sequence is 16 residues long. Germline V CDR1 and CDR2: SEHNR, FQNEAQ (reference sequence). The CDR3 coding sequence is TGTGCCAGCACCGATGGGGCGGGGGGCCTCTCCTACGAGCAGTACTTC. It specifies CASTDGAGGLSYEQYF.

This clonotype was detected ten times or more. The chain is built from TRBV28 and TRBJ2-4; 8 bases map to TRBD1. CDR3 length: 16 amino acids. The V gene end was trimmed by 6 bases and the J gene end by 0 bases; junction bases not matched to a gene: 7. Germline CDR1 reads MDHEN; CDR2 reads SYDVKM. CDR3 nucleotides: TGTGCCAGCAGCCGATCAGGACAGGGAGCCAAAAACATTCAGTACTTC. Translation gives CASSRSGQGAKNIQYF.

The chain joins TRBV5-1 to TRBJ1-2, with a tentative D call TRBD1 (5 bases). V lost 4 bases, J lost 3 bases, and 16 bases lay in between. Germline CDR1 is SGHRS and CDR2 is YFSETQ. CDR3 length: 15 residues. DNA of the CDR3: TGCGCCAGCAGCGCCTCCGGGACGGTCTACTATGGCTACACCTTC. Amino acid sequence: CASSASGTVYYGYTF.

Comment on this clonotype: A read error may explain this, as a much larger clone is one base away. The conserved phenylalanine or tryptophan is not found at the CDR3 terminus, so this likely reflects a read error. The genes are TRBV6-5 and TRBJ1-1; D unresolved. CDR1 is MNHEY, CDR2 SVGAGI, per germline. V was trimmed by 2 bases and J by 1 base, leaving 8 bases between them. CDR3 size: 14 residues. The CDR3 here is CASSYPPGNTEAFL. CDR3 bases: TGTGCCAGCAGTTACCCCCCAGGGAACACTGAAGCTTTCTTG.

The V gene is TRBV5-1, the J gene TRBJ2-5; 8 nucleotides align to TRBD1. V trimming: 1 base; J trimming: 4 bases; junction bases outside the gene matches: 9. The CDR3 spans 16 residues. The germline V gene has CDR1 SGHRS and CDR2 YFSETQ. CDR3 nucleotides: TGCGCCAGCAGCTTGTCCCCTGCAGGGGGCACAGAGACCCAGTACTTC. Amino acids: CASSLSPAGGTETQYF. Variable domain in full (rest from reference TRBV5-1 and TRBJ2-5): KAGVTQTPRYLIKTRGQQVTLSCSPISGHRSVSWYQQTPGQGLQFLFEYFSETQRNKGNFPGRFSGRQFSNSRSEMNVSTLELGDSALYLCASSLSPAGGTETQYFGPGTRLLVL.

The chain joins TRBV5-6 to TRBJ1-5; D is uncertain. CDR3 length: 15 residues. Per the germline V gene, CDR1 is SGHDT and CDR2 is YYEEEE. With 2 bases removed from V and 0 bases from J, the gap between germline ends came to 9 bases. This CDR3 is CASSFSSASNQPQHF. CDR3 sequence (DNA): TGTGCCAGCAGCTTTAGCTCGGCTAGCAATCAGCCCCAGCATTTT.

This clonotype was detected ten times or more. The V gene is TRBV12-5, the J gene TRBJ1-1; maybe TRBD1 (6 bases). This CDR3 is 16 amino acids long. V lost 1 base and J 4 bases, leaving 16 bases between the germline ends. From germline, CDR1 is LGHNT and CDR2 FRNRAP. CDR3 nucleotide sequence: TGTGCTAGTGGTTTGGGGTTACAGGGCATCGGCACTGAAGCTTTCTTT. The encoded protein is CASGLGLQGIGTEAFF.

The V gene is TRBV5-4, the J gene TRBJ1-5, with D possibly matching TRBD1 (6 bases). This CDR3 comprises 16 residues. Per the germline V gene, CDR1 is SGHNT and CDR2 is YYREEE (reference sequence). Trimming shortened V by 0 bases and J by 1 base, and 11 bases separated the two germline ends. The CDR3 DNA reads TGTGCCAGCAGCTTGGGTAAACAGGGAAGCAATCAGCCCCAGCATTTT. Protein sequence: CASSLGKQGSNQPQHF.

This clonotype came up a few times. The chain combines TRBV18 with TRBJ1-2; D unclear. Deletions cut 0 bases from V and 6 bases from J, with 11 bases between. CDR1 KGHSH and CDR2 LQKENI come from the germline V gene. The CDR3 is 14 residues long. This CDR3 is CASSPPGKGNGYTF. The CDR3 coding sequence is TGTGCCAGCTCACCACCGGGCAAGGGAAATGGCTACACCTTC.

This clonotype has at least ten counts. The rearrangement links TRBV7-9 to TRBJ2-5, with D tentatively TRBD2 (7 bases). The CDR3 contains 15 residues. Germline loops: CDR1 SEHNR, CDR2 FQNEAQ (reference sequence). Deletions cut 5 bases from V and 5 bases from J, with 18 bases between. The CDR3 DNA reads TGTGCCAGCAGCCGAAGGGGGGGGATGGTGGAGACCCAGTACTTC. It translates to CASSRRGGMVETQYF.

Many counts were recorded for this clonotype. This chain connects TRBV6-1 to TRBJ1-1; D unresolved. The CDR3 is 11 amino acids. V was shortened by 4 bases and J by 11 bases, with 11 bases between the two germline ends. In germline, CDR1 is MNHNS, CDR2 SASEGT. The CDR3 protein is CASSVGPSAFF. The CDR3 DNA follows: TGTGCCAGCAGTGTGGGTCCAAGTGCTTTCTTT.

This clonotype appeared many times. J is TRBJ1-2 and V is TRBV6-1, with 7 bases identical to TRBD1. Losses at the gene ends were 6 bases for V and 7 bases for J; bases not matched to a gene: 8. Germline CDR1 reads MNHNS; CDR2 reads SASEGT. The CDR3 totals 13 residues. For the CDR3, the DNA is TGTGCCAGCAGCGATGGCCACAGGGGTGGCTACACCTTC. It specifies CASSDGHRGGYTF.

The sample holds many counts of this clonotype. The J gene is TRBJ2-5, the V gene TRBV12-3 or TRBV12-4, with 7 nucleotides matching TRBD1. V lost 4 bases and J lost 6; bases outside the gene matches: 11. This CDR3 is 15 amino acids long. This chain's CDR3 is CASSSPPRDRQTQYF. CDR3 in DNA: TGTGCCAGCAGTTCCCCCCCCCGGGACAGACAGACCCAGTACTTC.

This clonotype was recorded many times. The gene calls are TRBV11-2 and TRBJ1-1; 7 bases align to TRBD1. Per germline, CDR1 SGHAT and CDR2 FQNNGV. This CDR3 region has 16 residues. J was trimmed by 12 bases and V by 4 bases; bases with no gene match: 20. CDR3 region: CASSYRDSPRAAFPFF. Written as DNA, the CDR3 is TGTGCCAGCAGCTACCGGGACAGTCCTCGGGCCGCTTTTCCTTTCTTT.

This clonotype showed up many times. In nucleotides, the CDR3 is TGTGCCAGTAGTATACGGGCAGGATATGGCTACACCTTC. Translation: CASSIRAGYGYTF. The chain carries TRBV19 and TRBJ1-2; no firm D call. This CDR3 spans 13 amino acids. V was trimmed by 2 bases and J by 5 bases, leaving 9 bases between them. From germline, CDR1 is LNHDA and CDR2 SQIVND (reference sequence).

A note on this clonotype: Just one base apart from a much larger clone, this may be a read error. V gene TRBV6-1 combines with J gene TRBJ2-7, with D perhaps matching TRBD1 (6 bases). This CDR3 comprises 13 residues. CDR1 is MNHNS, CDR2 SASEGT, per germline. CDR3 loop: CASFRDNAYEQCF. CDR3 coding DNA: TGCGCCAGCTTCCGGGACAACGCCTACGAGCAGTGCTTC.

This clonotype was observed many times. CDR3 residues: CASSSEIYEQYF. CDR3 nucleotides: TGTGCCAGCAGTTCTGAGATCTACGAGCAGTACTTC. The genes are TRBV12-3 or TRBV12-4 and TRBJ2-7; D call uncertain. V lost 4 bases and J lost 3, with 7 bases in between. There are 12 residues in the CDR3.

The sample holds a few counts of this clonotype. The rearrangement uses TRBV3-1 and TRBJ1-1; perhaps TRBD1 as D (6 bases). Germline V gene lookup returns CDR1 LGHDT and CDR2 YNNKEL (reference sequence). Deletions cut 0 bases from V and 1 base from J, with 12 bases between. This CDR3 is 16 amino acids long. CDR3 amino acids: CASSQEMDRKNTEAFF. CDR3 DNA sequence: TGTGCCAGCAGCCAAGAGATGGACAGAAAGAACACTGAAGCTTTCTTT. Using reference TRBV3-1 and TRBJ1-1 for the parts outside the CDR3, the full variable domain is DTAVSQTPKYLVTQMGNDKSIKCEQNLGHDTMYWYKQDSKKFLKIMFSYNNKELIINETVPNRFSPKSPDKAHLNLHINSLELGDSAVYFCASSQEMDRKNTEAFFGQGTRLTVV.

This clonotype was observed a single time. The gene calls are TRBV30 and TRBJ1-1; TRBD1 might be the D (6 bases). There are 14 residues in the CDR3. V was shortened by 0 bases and J by 4 bases, with 12 bases between the two germline ends. Germline V gene sequence: CDR1 GTSNPN, CDR2 SVGIG (reference sequence). CDR3 in amino acids: CAWSVNRAGTEAFF. For the CDR3, the DNA is TGTGCCTGGAGTGTAAACAGGGCTGGCACTGAAGCTTTCTTT. Based on the CDR3 plus reference TRBV30 and TRBJ1-1, the full variable domain is SQTIHQWPATLVQPVGSPLSLECTVEGTSNPNLYWYRQAAGRGLQLLFYSVGIGQISSEVPQNLSASRPQDRQFILSSKKLLLSDSGFYLCAWSVNRAGTEAFFGQGTRLTVV.

The rearrangement joins TRBV7-9 to TRBJ1-1, with D possibly matching TRBD1 (5 bases). CDR1 and CDR2 from the germline V gene are SEHNR and FQNEAQ (reference sequence). V was cut by 6 bases and J by 4 bases, with 18 bases left in between. This CDR3 is built from 15 residues. The CDR3 nucleotides read TGTGCCAGCAGTCTTCTCCAGGGAGGGTCCACTGAAGCTTTCTTT. It specifies CASSLLQGGSTEAFF.

V and J are TRBV2 and TRBJ2-7, with D possibly being TRBD1 or TRBD2 (6 bases each). V was pared by 10 bases and J by 5 bases, with 18 bases between. Germline V CDR1 and CDR2: SNHLY, FYNNEI. The CDR3 has 13 residues. The chain's CDR3 is CATRTTGADEQYF. The CDR3 DNA sequence: TGTGCCACCCGGACGACGGGGGCAGACGAGCAGTACTTC.

At least ten counts were recorded for this clonotype. V and J are TRBV20-1 and TRBJ1-1; 11 bases agree with TRBD1. Germline-derived CDR1 and CDR2 are DFQATT and SNEGSKA (reference sequence). V lost 2 bases to trimming and J lost 4 bases; unmatched junction nucleotides: 15. CDR3 length equals 18 residues. The CDR3 sequence is CSARPSLGQGAVGTEAFF. For the CDR3, the DNA is TGCAGTGCTAGACCTTCCCTCGGACAGGGGGCAGTGGGCACTGAAGCTTTCTTT.

This clonotype showed up many times. V and J are TRBV6-2 or TRBV6-3 and TRBJ1-5; D perhaps matches TRBD1 (5 bases). Germline loops: CDR1 MNHEY, CDR2 SVGEGT. This CDR3 has 15 amino acids. Trimming shortened V by 6 bases and J by 4 bases, and 16 bases separated the two germline ends. CDR3: CASSRGTGRNQPQHF. The DNA for the CDR3 is TGTGCCAGCAGCCGCGGGACCGGAAGAAATCAGCCCCAGCATTTT.

Many counts were recorded for this clonotype. The chain employs TRBV6-5 and TRBJ1-1; 7 bases are shared with TRBD1. Trimming removed 0 bases from V and 7 bases from J; junction bases left unmatched: 8. Germline V gene lookup returns CDR1 MNHEY and CDR2 SVGAGI. The length of the CDR3 is 15 residues. Here the CDR3 DNA reads TGTGCCAGCAGTTACTCGAGAGCCACAGGGGTTGAAGCTTTCTTT. Its translation is CASSYSRATGVEAFF.

This clonotype has a single count. The rearrangement joins TRBV7-8 to TRBJ2-2; 9 positions agree with TRBD1. Germline V gene lookup returns CDR1 SGHVS and CDR2 FQNEAQ. With 5 bases clipped from V and 3 bases from J, the junction kept 7 bases outside the gene matches. This CDR3 contains 16 residues. The CDR3 nucleotides are TGTGCCAGCAGCCCTAGACAGGGGGAGCACACCGGGGAGCTGTTTTTT. This codes for CASSPRQGEHTGELFF.